Listed below are T cell receptor beta chains from one sample, sequenced in a study of T cell responses to AZD1222 COVID-19 vaccine. Only in-frame clones appear in the TCRdb table, and some are missing; sequencing was by immunoSEQ multiplex PCR. The sample lists 110,000 or so clones; approximately 83% were seen once. The sample consisted of peripheral blood, taken on day 0 of AZD1222 vaccination. The receptors come from an adult in good health. CDR3s include the opening cysteine and the closing phenylalanine or tryptophan.

length,V,J,CDR3
16,TRBV5-1,TRBJ2-7,CASGSQPSQGFYEQYF
15,TRBV4-2,TRBJ1-6,CASSQGRLINSPLHF
17,TRBV2,TRBJ2-6,CASSPDRGVFGANVLTF
14,TRBV5-1,TRBJ2-3,CASEVVGGQDTQYF
15,TRBV7-9,TRBJ1-1,CASSPLSGAGTSAFF
15,TRBV5-1,TRBJ2-5,CASSLSRVIQETQYF
12,TRBV30,TRBJ1-4,CAWGARGEKLFF
14,TRBV5-5,TRBJ2-3,CASSLGYNTDTQYF
18,TRBV7-6,TRBJ1-1,CASSEPGQGALMNTEAFF
16,TRBV5-1,TRBJ2-3,CASSRLAGGRGDTQYF
16,TRBV18,TRBJ2-1,CASSQRPSGHYNEQFF
14,TRBV24-1,TRBJ2-3,CATSEGASTDTQYF
11,TRBV2,TRBJ2-7,CASSELGEQYF
14,TRBV19,TRBJ2-5,CASSTQGFRETQYF
12,TRBV10-3,TRBJ1-2,CAISDHSYGYTF
10,TRBV7-9,TRBJ1-2,CASSGRGYTF
15,TRBV7-2,TRBJ2-7,CASSPSGTGNYEQYF
13,TRBV28,TRBJ2-5,CASSFPPKETQYF
14,TRBV28,TRBJ1-2,CASRLTGANYGYTF
13,TRBV5-1,TRBJ1-1,CASSEGGVTEAFF
12,TRBV5-6,TRBJ1-6,CASSLPRSGLHF
15,TRBV7-2,TRBJ2-2,CASSLAGRGTGELFF
16,TRBV27,TRBJ2-1,CASSRAGQVAYNEQFF
15,TRBV27,TRBJ2-7,CASSLVGTAEYEQYF
15,TRBV5-1,TRBJ2-1,CASSLAGSETNEQFF
14,TRBV5-6,TRBJ2-5,CASSLAAGRETQYF
12,TRBV28,TRBJ1-2,CASSLREYGYTF
15,TRBV30,TRBJ2-3,CAWTKRDRSTDTQYF
12,TRBV6-5,TRBJ1-2,CASRTAYYGYTF
14,TRBV25-1,TRBJ1-5,CASSPTGMGQPQHF
16,TRBV7-8,TRBJ2-2,CASSLGGRGMVGELFF
16,TRBV7-8,TRBJ1-2,CASSRLGGGSNYGYTF
14,TRBV11-3,TRBJ1-1,CASSLDRGDTEAFF
17,TRBV18,TRBJ1-4,CASSVIPGHATNEKLFF
14,TRBV6-5,TRBJ2-5,CASRRNRGRETQYF
14,TRBV2,TRBJ2-5,CASSGTGGRETQYF
13,TRBV19,TRBJ1-1,CASSTTGSAEAFF
12,TRBV4-2,TRBJ1-2,CASSQDGGGYTF
15,TRBV7-8,TRBJ1-4,CASSLMGGTNEKLFF
17,TRBV6-6,TRBJ1-1,CASSRRGQGPSNTEAFF
11,TRBV20-1,TRBJ1-4,CSARLGEIPPF
16,TRBV7-2,TRBJ2-2,CASSLATQGRAGELFF
17,TRBV11-2,TRBJ1-3,CASSSTYNRAGGNTIYF
15,TRBV27,TRBJ2-7,CASSLGIPPSYEQYF
17,TRBV18,TRBJ2-7,CASSPTDGIGVAYEQYF